These 29 T cell receptor beta chains were sequenced from one sample in a study of cytotoxic CD8 clonotypes in ibrutinib-treated CLL. Profiled with immunoSEQ multiplex PCR; TCRdb holds only in-frame clones, not every one. The sample yields approximately 92,000 clones, approximately 77% seen once. The sample consisted of PBMCs, taken after 24 months of ibrutinib treatment. The receptors stem from a human donor with chronic lymphocytic leukemia.

The table lists this clone with a few counts. This chain connects TRBV29-1 to TRBJ2-7; TRBD1 might be the D (5 bases). The CDR3 covers 11 residues. CDR1 is SQVTM, CDR2 ANQGSEA, per germline. Trimming stripped 4 bases from V and 7 bases from J, with 11 bases between. Written as DNA, the CDR3 is TGCAGCGTTGCCCAGGGAAGTGAGCAGTACTTC. It translates to CSVAQGSEQYF.

The chain is built from TRBV18 and TRBJ1-2, with D maybe TRBD1 (5 bases). The CDR3 covers 13 residues. The V end was cut by 6 bases, the J end by 2 bases, with 10 bases between. Germline lookup yields CDR1 KGHSH and CDR2 LQKENI. CDR3 in DNA: TGTGCCAGCTCCGGGACGGAGAACTATGGCTACACCTTC. Translating gives CASSGTENYGYTF.

The chain combines TRBV6-5 with TRBJ2-2; 8 bases match TRBD1. Losses at the gene ends were 5 bases for V and 3 bases for J; bases not matched to a gene: 2. The CDR3 loop spans 14 amino acids. Germline CDR1 is MNHEY and CDR2 is SVGAGI. CDR3 nucleotide sequence: TGTGCCAGCAGTCTGACAGGGGACACCGGGGAGCTGTTTTTT. This gives the protein CASSLTGDTGELFF.

This chain uses TRBV19 with TRBJ2-7; D is uncertain. The V end lost 3 bases, the J end lost 5 bases, and 14 bases lay between the germline ends. Germline CDR1 reads LNHDA; CDR2 reads SQIVND (reference sequence). CDR3 length: 14 residues. The chain's CDR3 is CASSIGEAIDEQYF. The CDR3 DNA reads as TGTGCCAGTAGTATTGGTGAGGCCATCGACGAGCAGTACTTC.

In its sample, this clone was seen once. The chain couples TRBV2 to TRBJ2-1; 13 bases agree with TRBD2. CDR3 length: 16 residues. J gave up 4 bases and V 4 bases, and 4 bases lay outside the gene matches. Germline lookup yields CDR1 SNHLY and CDR2 FYNNEI. Written as DNA, the CDR3 is TGTGCCAGCAGTGGACCGGGACTAGCGGGATACAATGAGCAGTTCTTC. As protein: CASSGPGLAGYNEQFF.

Ten or more counts support this clone. V usage is TRBV18 and J usage is TRBJ1-3, with D hard to call. The CDR3 spans 16 residues. The germline V gene encodes CDR1 KGHSH and CDR2 LQKENI. With 5 bases removed from V and 0 bases from J, the gap between germline ends came to 14 bases. The CDR3 DNA reads TGTGCCAGCTCATCTAATTTTGGGGTCTCTGGAAACACCATATATTTT. It yields the protein CASSSNFGVSGNTIYF. Looking up the rest from reference TRBV18 and TRBJ1-3 gives the full variable domain: NAGVMQNPRHLVRRRGQEARLRCSPMKGHSHVYWYRQLPEEGLKFMVYLQKENIIDESGMPKERFSAEFPKEGPSILRIQQVVRGDSAAYFCASSSNFGVSGNTIYFGEGSWLTVV.

The CDR3 region has the DNA TGTGCCAGCAGCTTGACTAGCGGGTTATACAATGAGCAGTTCTTC. Translation gives CASSLTSGLYNEQFF. This chain uses TRBV7-2 with TRBJ2-1; 10 nucleotides match TRBD2. From germline, CDR1 is SGHTA and CDR2 FQGNSA. V lost 3 bases, J lost 4 bases, and 3 bases stayed unmatched. The CDR3 runs 15 residues. The full variable domain, its missing parts supplied by reference TRBV7-2 and TRBJ2-1, is GAGVSQSPSNKVTEKGKDVELRCDPISGHTALYWYRQSLGQGLEFLIYFQGNSAPDKSGLPSDRFSAERTGGSVSTLTIQRTQQEDSAVYLCASSLTSGLYNEQFFGPGTRLTVL.

This clone was recorded a few times. V gene TRBV11-3 combines with J gene TRBJ2-1; no firm D call. There are 12 residues in the CDR3. V was clipped by 1 base and J by 15 bases, with 13 bases between them. Germline CDR1 SGHNT, CDR2 YENEEA. The DNA of the CDR3 is TGTGCCAGCAGCTTAGGGCGGCAGGAAAGGTTCTTC. Translated: CASSLGRQERFF.

The chain couples TRBV28 to TRBJ2-3; D is possibly TRBD1 or TRBD2 (6 bases each). The germline gives CDR1 MDHEN, CDR2 SYDVKM. This CDR3 has 15 amino acids. Trimming shortened V by 2 bases and J by 2 bases, and 11 bases separated the two germline ends. In nucleotides, the CDR3 is TGTGCCAGCAGTTTAAGGGGGGCGCTCACAGATACGCAGTATTTT. It translates to CASSLRGALTDTQYF. Drawing the rest from reference TRBV28 and TRBJ2-3, the complete variable domain is DVKVTQSSRYLVKRTGEKVFLECVQDMDHENMFWYRQDPGLGLRLIYFSYDVKMKEKGDIPEGYSVSREKKERFSLILESASTNQTSMYLCASSLRGALTDTQYFGPGTRLTVL.

The V call is TRBV13, the J call TRBJ2-5; no definite D call. V was shortened by 5 bases and J by 4 bases, with 11 bases between the two germline ends. Germline values: CDR1 PRHDT, CDR2 FYEKMQ (reference sequence). The CDR3 runs 13 residues. The CDR3 reads CASSRPIGETQYF. The DNA for the CDR3 is TGTGCCAGCAGCCGACCGATCGGAGAGACCCAGTACTTC.

This clone was counted only a few times. The J gene is TRBJ2-7, the V gene TRBV5-1, with 10 bases that match TRBD2. V lost 4 bases, J lost 7 bases, and 14 bases stayed unmatched. The CDR3 sequence is 16 residues long. The germline gives CDR1 SGHRS, CDR2 YFSETQ. The CDR3 DNA reads as TGCGCCAGCAGCCCTAGCGGGGGAGAGGCTAACCGGGAGCAGTACTTC. Amino acids: CASSPSGGEANREQYF. Full variable domain (remainder filled in from reference TRBV5-1 and TRBJ2-7): KAGVTQTPRYLIKTRGQQVTLSCSPISGHRSVSWYQQTPGQGLQFLFEYFSETQRNKGNFPGRFSGRQFSNSRSEMNVSTLELGDSALYLCASSPSGGEANREQYFGPGTRLTVT.

The chain combines TRBV5-1 with TRBJ2-3; D is undetermined. V was cut by 0 bases and J by 1 base, with 9 bases left in between. The CDR3 covers 15 residues. The germline CDR1 and CDR2 sequences are SGHRS and YFSETQ. The CDR3 nucleotides are TGCGCCAGCAGCTTGGGTACTCAACGCACAGATACGCAGTATTTT. This sequence encodes CASSLGTQRTDTQYF.

The genes are TRBV9 and TRBJ2-7; D may match TRBD1 or TRBD2 (5 bases each). The CDR3 is made up of 15 amino acids. The ends were cut back, 4 bases at V and 2 bases at J, with 16 bases in the middle. The germline CDR1 and CDR2 sequences are SGDLS and YYNGEE. CDR3 coding DNA: TGTGCCAGCAGCCTAGAGGCCGGGGCAGCCTACGAGCAGTACTTC. It translates to CASSLEAGAAYEQYF.

V is TRBV5-1 and J is TRBJ1-3; possible D gene TRBD1, 6 bases. The CDR3 runs 15 residues. Per the germline V gene, CDR1 is SGHRS and CDR2 is YFSETQ. V was clipped by 4 bases and J by 2 bases, with 13 bases between them. The CDR3 sequence is CASSPTGSTGNTIYF. In DNA form, the CDR3 reads TGCGCCAGCAGCCCCACAGGGTCGACTGGAAACACCATATATTTT.

The chain links TRBV15 to TRBJ1-2; 9 bases agree with TRBD1. Germline CDR1 LNHNV, CDR2 YYDKDF (reference sequence). The CDR3 runs to 17 residues. Losses at the gene ends were 3 bases for V and 8 bases for J; bases not matched to a gene: 16. The DNA for the CDR3 is TGTGCCACCAGCAGGGAGATCTACCGGGACAGGGTTTTCGGCTACACCTTC. Protein product: CATSREIYRDRVFGYTF.

The chain uses TRBV7-8 and TRBJ1-1, with TRBD1 matching over 7 bases. The length of the CDR3 is 15 residues. The germline V gene has CDR1 SGHVS and CDR2 FQNEAQ. The junction had 8 bases not matched to a gene; V was cut back by 3 bases and J by 4 bases. The CDR3 loop is CASSFVGGAGTEAFF. The CDR3 DNA is TGTGCCAGCAGCTTCGTAGGGGGCGCGGGCACTGAAGCTTTCTTT. Together with reference TRBV7-8 and TRBJ1-1, the CDR3 gives the full variable domain: GAGVSQSPRYKVAKRGQDVALRCDPISGHVSLFWYQQALGQGPEFLTYFQNEAQLDKSGLPSDRFFAERPEGSVSTLKIQRTQQEDSAVYLCASSFVGGAGTEAFFGQGTRLTVV.

The chain's CDR3 is CASSLGPDTQYF. The CDR3 bases are TGTGCCAGCAGTTTGGGGCCAGATACGCAGTATTTT. V is TRBV28 and J is TRBJ2-3, with TRBD1 as a possible D gene (5 bases). CDR1 MDHEN and CDR2 SYDVKM come from the germline V gene. The CDR3 runs to 12 residues. The germline V and J ends were trimmed by 3 bases and 4 bases, with 5 bases remaining between them.

This clone came up once. This rearrangement joins TRBV19 to TRBJ2-1; 10 nucleotides line up with TRBD2. CDR1 LNHDA and CDR2 SQIVND come from the germline V gene (reference sequence). The V and J ends lost 5 bases and 2 bases, in that order; junction bases with no gene match: 3. The CDR3 has 15 amino acids. The CDR3 bases are TGTGCCAGTAGTTCCGGACTAGCGGCCTACAATGAGCAGTTCTTC. Translation: CASSSGLAAYNEQFF. Based on the CDR3 plus reference TRBV19 and TRBJ2-1, the full variable domain is DGGITQSPKYLFRKEGQNVTLSCEQNLNHDAMYWYRQDPGQGLRLIYYSQIVNDFQKGDIAEGYSVSREKKESFPLTVTSAQKNPTAFYLCASSSGLAAYNEQFFGPGTRLTVL.

This clone was seen a handful of times. The V gene is TRBV21-1, the J gene TRBJ2-7; whether TRBD2, the table's D call, matches the DNA was not checked. TRBV21-1 is classified as a pseudogene. This CDR3 comprises 17 residues. CDR3 DNA sequence: TGTGCCAGCAACCTATGGAGACTAGCGGGTAACTCCTACGAGCAGTACTTC. Translation gives CASNLWRLAGNSYEQYF.

The chain has TRBV7-9 and TRBJ2-3, with 9 bases identical to TRBD2. The CDR3 is 18 amino acids. J was trimmed by 3 bases and V by 0 bases; bases with no gene match: 10. The germline V gene encodes CDR1 SEHNR and CDR2 FQNEAQ (reference sequence). The CDR3 spells CASSLAGGRAIKTDTQYF. CDR3 nucleotide sequence: TGTGCCAGCAGCTTAGCGGGCGGGAGGGCCATTAAGACAGATACGCAGTATTTT.

The sample holds a few counts of this clone. This sequence joins TRBV30 and TRBJ1-6; TRBD1 matches at 9 bases. Germline CDR1 and CDR2: GTSNPN and SVGIG (reference sequence). The CDR3 runs 15 residues. Trimming took 0 bases from V and 9 from J; bases not matched to a gene: 6. The CDR3 DNA sequence: TGTGCCTGGAGTGTCCTCGGGACAGGGACTTCACCCCTCCACTTT. It specifies CAWSVLGTGTSPLHF.

The gene calls are TRBV11-1 and TRBJ2-3; D gene uncertain. CDR1 is SGHAT and CDR2 is FQDESV in the germline V gene (reference sequence). This CDR3 contains 15 residues. Trimming shortened V by 2 bases and J by 4 bases, and 13 bases separated the two germline ends. The CDR3 reads CASSLTHRPSDTQYF. In nucleotides, the CDR3 is TGTGCCAGCAGCTTAACCCATCGACCCTCAGATACGCAGTATTTT. Complete variable domain (other parts from reference TRBV11-1 and TRBJ2-3): EAEVAQSPRYKITEKSQAVAFWCDPISGHATLYWYRQILGQGPELLVQFQDESVVDDSQLPKDRFSAERLKGVDSTLKIQPAELGDSAMYLCASSLTHRPSDTQYFGPGTRLTVL.

The rearrangement links TRBV7-6 to TRBJ2-7, with TRBD2 identical over 12 bases. V shed 5 bases, J shed 3 bases, and the junction held 2 bases outside the gene matches. The CDR3 is 14 amino acids. In germline, CDR1 is SGHVS, CDR2 FNYEAQ. CDR3 DNA: TGTGCCAGCAGCCCGGGACTAGCGGGCTACGAGCAGTACTTC. This encodes CASSPGLAGYEQYF.

This clone was recorded at least ten times. The chain has TRBV27 and TRBJ1-5; the match to TRBD1 covers 7 bases. Unmatched junction bases numbered 6, after V lost 10 bases and J lost 6 bases. The CDR3 consists of 12 residues. Germline CDR1 and CDR2: MNHEY and SMNVEV (reference sequence). CDR3 sequence: CATRQGTQPQHF. CDR3 DNA: TGTGCCACCCGACAGGGTACTCAGCCCCAGCATTTT.

The V call is TRBV9, the J call TRBJ2-4, with 7 bases fitting TRBD1. The germline V gene has CDR1 SGDLS and CDR2 YYNGEE. V dropped 4 bases and J dropped 8; count of bases not matched to a gene: 12. The CDR3 is 15 amino acids. The chain's CDR3 is CASSLRQGTGDIQYF. DNA for the CDR3: TGTGCCAGCAGCCTCCGACAGGGAACCGGGGACATTCAGTACTTC.

The CDR3 region is CASRYGRGNQPQHF. The CDR3, as DNA: TGTGCCAGCAGATACGGTAGAGGAAATCAGCCCCAGCATTTT. The V gene is TRBV13, the J gene TRBJ1-5; D is unclear. The V gene's germline CDR1 is PRHDT and CDR2 FYEKMQ (reference sequence). The CDR3 has 14 amino acids. V lost 6 bases to trimming and J lost 4 bases, with 13 bases between them.

V usage is TRBV27 and J usage is TRBJ2-7; TRBD1 agrees at 10 bases. Germline trimming cut 4 bases from V and 3 bases from J; bases unmatched to any gene: 3. The CDR3 runs 14 residues. Germline assignment: CDR1 MNHEY and CDR2 SMNVEV (reference sequence). CDR3 sequence: CASSWRTGGYEQYF. CDR3 coding DNA: TGTGCCAGCAGTTGGAGGACAGGGGGCTACGAGCAGTACTTC.

The J gene is TRBJ1-1, the V gene TRBV30, with D uncertain. This CDR3 comprises 12 residues. In germline, CDR1 is GTSNPN, CDR2 SVGIG (reference sequence). Trimming shortened V by 6 bases and J by 0 bases, and 8 bases separated the two germline ends. This CDR3 is CACPSLNTEAFF. In nucleotides, the CDR3 is TGTGCCTGCCCCTCATTGAACACTGAAGCTTTCTTT.

This clone came up a few times. The chain links TRBV9 to TRBJ2-3, with D hard to call. The CDR3 has 12 amino acids. Trimming took 0 bases from V and 5 from J, leaving 4 bases between them. Germline loops: CDR1 SGDLS, CDR2 YYNGEE. As DNA, the CDR3 is TGTGCCAGCAGCGTAGGGGTAGATACGCAGTATTTT. The encoded protein is CASSVGVDTQYF.